These 24 T cell receptor beta chains came from one sample sequenced in a study of low-dose radiotherapy and immunotherapy resistance in tumors. TCRs were put through 15 to 25 PCR cycles of amplification with Phusion. A constant-region primer and the V-primer adapter served as the primer pair. TCRdb re-called the reads through MiXCR, storing one row per CDR3 protein. The sample has about 47,000 distinct CDR3 sequences; 12% are singletons. As for time point: before trial treatment. Sequenced material: PBMCs, taken before treatment. These receptor sequences come from a female donor with ovarian cancer.

This clonotype was counted a few times. The rearrangement joins TRBV5-1 to TRBJ2-1; possible D gene TRBD1, 5 bases. V dropped 2 bases and J dropped 0 bases, with 12 bases sitting between them. Germline values: CDR1 SGHRS, CDR2 YFSETQ. The CDR3 runs 16 residues. The CDR3 is CASSFDSPSSYNEQFF. In nucleotides, the CDR3 is TGCGCCAGCAGCTTTGACAGCCCGAGCTCCTACAATGAGCAGTTCTTC.

Of note for this clonotype: A far larger clone is one nucleotide away, so this likely arose from a read error. The chain has TRBV28 and TRBJ2-1; TRBD1 agrees at 9 bases. Trimming removed 8 bases from V and 10 bases from J; junction bases left unmatched: 18. Germline V CDR1 and CDR2: MDHEN, SYDVKM. CDR3 length: 16 residues. CDR3 sequence (DNA): TGTGCCAGCTCCGACCATTGGGACAGGGACACGTACGAGCAGTTCTTC. Amino acid sequence: CASSDHWDRDTYEQFF.

Remarks on this clonotype: A far larger clone is just one base off, so this is likely a read error. The genes are TRBV6-8 and TRBJ2-7; D might be TRBD1 or TRBD2, each matching 6 bases. Germline CDR1 MNHGY, CDR2 SAAAGT. This CDR3 spans 12 amino acids. The ends were cut back, 8 bases at V and 9 bases at J, with 17 bases in the middle. The DNA of the CDR3 is TGTGCCAGCGGATGGGGGGCCGACGTGCAGTACTTC. As protein: CASGWGADVQYF.

In its sample, this clonotype was seen many times. The chain joins TRBV11-1 to TRBJ2-7; tentatively, D is TRBD2 (6 bases). Germline CDR1 SGHAT, CDR2 FQDESV (reference sequence). V shed 5 bases and J shed 6 bases, with 14 bases lying between them. This CDR3 region has 13 residues. CDR3 nucleotides: TGTGCCAGCAGCATCGAAAGGCGGGGCGAGCAGTACTTC. It encodes CASSIERRGEQYF.

This clonotype was observed many times. This chain connects TRBV6-5 to TRBJ1-1; 8 nucleotides align to TRBD1. This CDR3 comprises 16 residues. With 5 bases clipped from V and 1 base from J, the junction kept 9 bases outside the gene matches. Germline-derived CDR1 and CDR2 are MNHEY and SVGAGI. CDR3 sequence (DNA): TGTGCCAGCAGTCGAGGACAGGGAACAGGGAACACTGAAGCTTTCTTT. This codes for CASSRGQGTGNTEAFF.

The V gene is TRBV3-1, the J gene TRBJ2-1; TRBD1 agrees at 8 bases. With 4 bases clipped from V and 2 bases from J, the junction kept 4 bases outside the gene matches. CDR3 size: 15 residues. CDR1 and CDR2 (germline): LGHDT, YNNKEL (reference sequence). The CDR3 sequence: CASSRSDRAYNEQFF. As DNA, the CDR3 is TGTGCCAGCAGCCGATCGGACAGGGCCTACAATGAGCAGTTCTTC.

This clonotype was seen repeatedly, ten times or more. This chain joins TRBV20-1 and TRBJ2-7; D is ambiguous. V dropped 2 bases and J dropped 1 base, with 9 bases sitting between them. Germline values: CDR1 DFQATT, CDR2 SNEGSKA (reference sequence). The length of the CDR3 is 13 residues. The CDR3 protein is CSARTQDSYEQYF. As DNA, the CDR3 is TGCAGTGCTAGAACCCAGGATTCCTACGAGCAGTACTTC.

This chain uses TRBV18 with TRBJ2-1; 9 bases fit TRBD1. The CDR3 has 13 amino acids. V trimming: 3 bases; J trimming: 6 bases; junction bases outside the gene matches: 0. Per germline, CDR1 KGHSH and CDR2 LQKENI. The DNA for the CDR3 is TGTGCCAGCTCACCGGGACAGGGCAATGAGCAGTTCTTC. Its translation: CASSPGQGNEQFF.

At least ten counts were recorded for this clonotype. This rearrangement joins TRBV9 to TRBJ2-3; 7 bases line up with TRBD2. The trim removed 4 bases at V and 1 base at J, leaving 9 bases unmatched. CDR1 is SGDLS, CDR2 YYNGEE, per germline. This CDR3 has 16 residues. The CDR3, as DNA: TGTGCCAGCAGCCAGCGGGACTCCACCGGCACAGATACGCAGTATTTT. This codes for CASSQRDSTGTDTQYF.

The rearrangement joins TRBV29-1 to TRBJ2-3, with D perhaps assigned TRBD1 or TRBD2 (5 bases each). V was cut by 6 bases and J by 7 bases, with 14 bases left in between. CDR3 length: 12 amino acids. Germline V gene data show CDR1 as SQVTM and CDR2 as ANQGSEA. The CDR3 DNA reads TGCAGCGTCGTTGGGGGATCGTATACGCAGTATTTT. Amino acids: CSVVGGSYTQYF.

In regard to this clonotype: A read error is likely here: a far larger clone is one base away. The V and J genes are TRBV6-1 and TRBJ1-2, with D uncertain. This CDR3 has 13 amino acids. V dropped 8 bases and J dropped 2 bases, with 12 bases sitting between them. The germline V gene encodes CDR1 MNHNS and CDR2 SASEGT. The CDR3 region is CASRGIVNYGYTF. The CDR3 DNA reads as TGTGCCAGCCGAGGTATCGTGAACTATGGCTACACCTTC.

This clonotype was seen at least ten times. For the CDR3, the DNA is TGTGCCACCAGCGCCCTGACCCCGGCGGACGAGCAGTACTTC. This translates into CATSALTPADEQYF. The V call is TRBV15, the J call TRBJ2-7, with D hard to call. V lost 5 bases and J lost 5, with 16 bases in between. Germline CDR1 reads LNHNV; CDR2 reads YYDKDF (reference sequence). The CDR3 spans 14 residues.

In its sample, this clonotype was seen many times. This chain uses TRBV5-6 with TRBJ1-5; 8 positions agree with TRBD1. Germline values: CDR1 SGHDT, CDR2 YYEEEE. This CDR3 has 16 residues. Trimming took 1 base from V and 5 from J; bases not matched to a gene: 8. CDR3 sequence reads: CASSLREQGAYQPQHF. CDR3 sequence (DNA): TGTGCCAGCAGCTTGCGGGAGCAGGGGGCATATCAGCCCCAGCATTTT.

The chain couples TRBV12-3 or TRBV12-4 to TRBJ1-2, with 9 bases matching TRBD1. CDR3 length: 13 amino acids. The ends lost 5 bases at V and 4 bases at J; junction bases unmatched: 2. DNA of the CDR3: TGTGCCAGCAGTCGGGGACAGGGCTATGGCTACACCTTC. Its translation is CASSRGQGYGYTF.

The V call is TRBV2, the J call TRBJ2-4; no firm D call. Trimming pared 3 bases from V and 0 bases from J, leaving 12 bases between. CDR1 is SNHLY and CDR2 is FYNNEI in the germline V gene. The CDR3 consists of 16 residues. CDR3 nucleotide sequence: TGTGCCAGCAGTGATTTGGTCGCCTTAGCCAAAAACATTCAGTACTTC. The encoded protein is CASSDLVALAKNIQYF. Full variable domain (outside the CDR3, taken from reference TRBV2 and TRBJ2-4): EPEVTQTPSHQVTQMGQEVILRCVPISNHLYFYWYRQILGQKVEFLVSFYNNEISEKSEIFDDQFSVERPDGSNFTLKIRSTKLEDSAMYFCASSDLVALAKNIQYFGAGTRLSVL.

This clonotype was seen repeatedly, ten times or more. This chain joins TRBV5-1 and TRBJ2-3; tentatively, D is TRBD2 (7 bases). The CDR3 spans 16 residues. The V end was cut by 0 bases, the J end by 2 bases, with 13 bases between. Germline V lookup: CDR1 SGHRS, CDR2 YFSETQ. Here the CDR3 DNA reads TGCGCCAGCAGCTTGGACCCGGGGGGCACCACAGATACGCAGTATTTT. Encoded protein: CASSLDPGGTTDTQYF.

This clonotype was recorded many times. The chain carries TRBV28 and TRBJ1-5; no clear D. The CDR3 covers 14 residues. Germline-derived CDR1 and CDR2 are MDHEN and SYDVKM. With 1 base removed from V and 2 bases from J, the gap between germline ends came to 6 bases. The CDR3 DNA sequence: TGTGCCAGCAGTTTATTCCCGGGCAATCAGCCCCAGCATTTT. Protein product: CASSLFPGNQPQHF.

In its sample, this clonotype was seen many times. V and J are TRBV7-9 and TRBJ2-1; D may be TRBD1 or TRBD2 (5 bases each). This CDR3 region has 15 residues. Germline-derived CDR1 and CDR2 are SEHNR and FQNEAQ (reference sequence). V lost 4 bases and J lost 4, with 14 bases in between. The CDR3 DNA follows: TGTGCCAGCAGCTCCCCGGGACGGGGATACAATGAGCAGTTCTTC. This translates into CASSSPGRGYNEQFF.

This clonotype was observed at least ten times. The gene calls are TRBV6-6 and TRBJ2-7; the match to TRBD2 covers 10 bases. CDR1 is MNHNY, CDR2 SVGAGI, per germline (reference sequence). The CDR3 contains 15 residues. Trimming at V came to 2 bases and at J to 7 bases, leaving 8 bases not matched to a gene. DNA for the CDR3: TGTGCCAGCAGTTACGGGGGACTAGCGTCTGGGGAGCAGTACTTC. Residues: CASSYGGLASGEQYF.

This clonotype was seen repeatedly, ten times or more. The chain carries TRBV20-1 and TRBJ2-1, with 7 nucleotides matching TRBD1. This CDR3 is 16 amino acids long. Trimming at V came to 0 bases and at J to 9 bases, leaving 14 bases not matched to a gene. In germline, CDR1 is DFQATT, CDR2 SNEGSKA (reference sequence). The chain's CDR3 is CSARDRKTGQGSEQFF. CDR3 bases: TGCAGTGCTAGAGATCGGAAGACAGGGCAAGGAAGTGAGCAGTTCTTC.

This clonotype has a handful of counts. V is TRBV7-6 and J is TRBJ1-1; the D gene is possibly TRBD1 (6 bases). The CDR3 runs 15 residues. Trimming stripped 4 bases from V and 4 bases from J, with 16 bases between. Germline CDR1 reads SGHVS; CDR2 reads FNYEAQ. The CDR3 bases are TGTGCCAGCAGCTCTAGGTCCGGGGGCGGCACTGAAGCTTTCTTT. It translates to CASSSRSGGGTEAFF.

This clonotype has ten or more counts. This chain joins TRBV5-1 and TRBJ1-1; D is perhaps TRBD1 (6 bases). Germline V gene lookup returns CDR1 SGHRS and CDR2 YFSETQ. This CDR3 spans 14 amino acids. V gave up 4 bases and J gave up 5 bases, with 15 bases separating them. The CDR3 loop reads CASSEQGGGTEAFF. The CDR3, as DNA: TGCGCCAGCAGCGAACAGGGAGGTGGAACTGAAGCTTTCTTT.

Ten or more counts support this clonotype. The genes are TRBV27 and TRBJ2-3; TRBD1 agrees at 7 bases. Germline assignment: CDR1 MNHEY and CDR2 SMNVEV (reference sequence). This CDR3 is 13 amino acids long. The J segment lost 3 bases and the V segment lost 8 bases, leaving 5 bases of the junction unmatched. Here the CDR3 reads CASRGQMTDTQYF. For the CDR3, the DNA is TGTGCCAGCCGGGGACAGATGACAGATACGCAGTATTTT.

This clonotype was counted at least ten times. The genes are TRBV6-6 and TRBJ2-2; possible D gene TRBD1, 6 bases. The germline V gene has CDR1 MNHNY and CDR2 SVGAGI (reference sequence). V shed 0 bases and J shed 7 bases, with 12 bases lying between them. CDR3 length equals 15 residues. Written as DNA, the CDR3 is TGTGCCAGCAGTTACTCGACGAGGGGGAACGGGGAGCTGTTTTTT. This encodes CASSYSTRGNGELFF.